The clone carrying this T cell receptor (beta chain) was found a few times. Its antigen is not known. The same CDR3 also results from other DNA sequences found in this sample. This entry is derived from a study of cytomegalovirus exposure and HLA in healthy donors. Broader study findings: In an earlier analysis, about 87% or about 30%: the productive usage of most TCR beta V segments. For most subjects, TCR beta sequences were reported to predict HLA-A and HLA-B alleles with accuracy. A later look showed TCR association rates differing by HLA locus, highest for DRB1 and lowest for HLA-C.

The PCR made use of 60 Vbeta and 13 Jbeta primers. Clones were read by immunoSEQ multiplex PCR, and TCRdb kept only the in-frame ones, dropping some. The sample lists over 60,000 clones, 75% occurring once. The germline V gene encodes CDR1 MNHNY and CDR2 SVGAGI (reference sequence). V lost 5 bases, J lost 2 bases, and 10 bases lay in between. The CDR3 is 13 residues long. V usage is TRBV6-6 and J usage is TRBJ2-7; the D gene is possibly TRBD1 (5 bases). The sequencing sample was made of PBMCs. This receptor was identified in a man aged 70 or older in good health and CMV-seronegative. CDR3 nucleotides: TGTGCCAGCAGTCACCCGACAGCCTACGAGCAGTACTTC. It codes for CASSHPTAYEQYF.